One sample yielded the 22 T cell receptor beta chains listed below, sequenced in a study of shared clonotypes between healthy human individuals. Libraries were prepared by immunoSEQ multiplex PCR; TCRdb keeps only in-frame clonotypes and omits some of them. The table has around 2.1 million clones, around 95% seen once. The specimen was naive CD4+ T cells sorted from blood. Subset given: CD45RA+ positively selected. These receptors came from a man between 18 and 35 years old in good health.

The genes are TRBV18 and TRBJ2-1, with 7 bases matching TRBD2. Germline V gives CDR1 KGHSH, CDR2 LQKENI. V shed 5 bases and J 8 bases; nucleotides not matched to a gene: 12. This CDR3 region has 15 residues. The CDR3 DNA is TGTGCCAGCTCAGCTCTCGGGGGGTTAACCTATGAGCAGTTCTTC. It codes for CASSALGGLTYEQFF.

The chain uses TRBV7-2 and TRBJ2-2; no firm D call. This CDR3 spans 12 amino acids. V was cut by 3 bases and J by 8 bases, with 7 bases left in between. In germline, CDR1 is SGHTA, CDR2 FQGNSA. The CDR3 region is CASSFNAGELFF. The CDR3 DNA reads as TGTGCCAGCAGCTTTAACGCGGGGGAGCTGTTTTTT.

This sequence joins TRBV5-1 and TRBJ2-3; 8 bases are shared with TRBD2. The germline gives CDR1 SGHRS, CDR2 YFSETQ. V lost 2 bases and J lost 6; bases outside the gene matches: 5. This CDR3 has 14 residues. The CDR3 region has the DNA TGCGCCAGCAGCTTTTTCAGCGGGAGCGATACGCAGTATTTT. Its translation: CASSFFSGSDTQYF.

This clone was found once. The genes are TRBV4-1 and TRBJ2-1, with 8 bases lining up with TRBD2. J lost 4 bases, V lost 0 bases, and 5 bases had no gene match. Germline V CDR1 and CDR2: MGHRA, YSYEKL. This CDR3 has 16 amino acids. CDR3 residues: CASSQENSGIYNEQFF. Here the CDR3 DNA reads TGCGCCAGCAGCCAAGAGAATAGCGGGATTTACAATGAGCAGTTCTTC.

This chain joins TRBV19 and TRBJ2-1, with 8 nucleotides matching TRBD2. Looked up from germline, CDR1 is LNHDA and CDR2 is SQIVND (reference sequence). The CDR3 is made up of 16 amino acids. V was clipped by 5 bases and J by 7 bases; unmatched bases: 13. CDR3 nucleotide sequence: TGTGCCAGTAGTCCGATAGCGGGACCACCCCTGAATGAGCAGTTCTTC. It specifies CASSPIAGPPLNEQFF.

The chain employs TRBV6-5 and TRBJ1-2; no clear D. Germline CDR1 and CDR2: MNHEY and SVGAGI. The ends were cut back, 4 bases at V and 0 bases at J, with 12 bases in the middle. The CDR3 has 15 amino acids. As DNA, the CDR3 is TGTGCCAGCAGTTCCCGGGTCCTATCTAACTATGGCTACACCTTC. As protein: CASSSRVLSNYGYTF.

This sequence joins TRBV18 and TRBJ2-2, with D hard to call. CDR3 length: 16 residues. Germline V lookup: CDR1 KGHSH, CDR2 LQKENI. Trimming removed 3 bases from V and 4 bases from J, with 15 bases in between. The CDR3 spells CASSPMGKGLTGELFF. The CDR3 DNA reads as TGTGCCAGCTCACCCATGGGTAAAGGGCTCACCGGGGAGCTGTTTTTT.

This clone was seen a single time. Other DNA sequences from this sample encode an identical CDR3 as well. This chain uses TRBV7-2 with TRBJ2-5; the D gene could be TRBD1 or TRBD2 (6 bases each). This CDR3 spans 13 amino acids. Germline-derived CDR1 and CDR2 are SGHTA and FQGNSA. V was trimmed by 5 bases and J by 2 bases, leaving 9 bases between them. This CDR3 reads CASSGGLQETQYF. DNA for the CDR3: TGTGCCAGCAGCGGGGGGCTTCAAGAGACCCAGTACTTC.

This sequence joins TRBV4-1 and TRBJ2-4; perhaps TRBD2 as D (5 bases). Trimming removed 3 bases at V and 7 bases at J, with 19 bases between. This CDR3 is 16 amino acids long. Germline V CDR1 and CDR2: MGHRA, YSYEKL. The DNA for the CDR3 is TGCGCCAGCAGCCATCCTGACTCCCCCCGAGGGAACATTCAGTACTTC. It codes for CASSHPDSPRGNIQYF.

The chain carries TRBV5-1 and TRBJ2-3; no reliable D call. Deletions cut 4 bases from V and 0 bases from J, with 9 bases between. The CDR3 has 14 residues. The germline CDR1 and CDR2 sequences are SGHRS and YFSETQ. For the CDR3, the DNA is TGCGCCAGCAGCGGATCCTCGAGCACAGATACGCAGTATTTT. Encoded protein: CASSGSSSTDTQYF.

V usage is TRBV30 and J usage is TRBJ1-2; TRBD1 matches 8 bases. The CDR3 loop spans 15 amino acids. Germline loops: CDR1 GTSNPN, CDR2 SVGIG (reference sequence). The J segment lost 2 bases and the V segment lost 2 bases, leaving 7 bases of the junction unmatched. CDR3 residues: CAWSIRDRRNYGYTF. The CDR3 DNA follows: TGTGCCTGGAGTATCCGGGACAGGAGGAACTATGGCTACACCTTC.

The V and J genes are TRBV6-1 and TRBJ2-7, with D perhaps assigned TRBD1 or TRBD2 (5 bases each). CDR3 length: 13 residues. V dropped 4 bases and J dropped 3 bases, with 10 bases sitting between them. Germline V gene sequence: CDR1 MNHNS, CDR2 SASEGT. CDR3 sequence: CASSGDDHYEQYF. CDR3 bases: TGTGCCAGCAGTGGGGACGATCACTACGAGCAGTACTTC.

The rearrangement links TRBV7-9 to TRBJ1-1; 7 positions agree with TRBD1. Germline CDR1 SEHNR, CDR2 FQNEAQ (reference sequence). This CDR3 spans 13 amino acids. J was trimmed by 10 bases and V by 0 bases; bases with no gene match: 5. CDR3 amino acids: CASSLALAGGAFF. The CDR3 nucleotides are TGTGCCAGCAGCTTAGCTCTGGCAGGGGGAGCTTTCTTT.

Regarding this clone: The same CDR3 also results from other DNA sequences found in this sample. This chain links TRBV7-2 with TRBJ2-7, with 7 bases aligning to TRBD2. J lost 3 bases, V lost 5 bases, and 1 base had no gene match. CDR3 length equals 12 residues. The V gene's germline CDR1 is SGHTA and CDR2 FQGNSA. The CDR3 DNA sequence: TGTGCCAGCAGCAGGACTAGCTACGAGCAGTACTTC. Translation gives CASSRTSYEQYF. Looking up the rest from reference TRBV7-2 and TRBJ2-7 gives the full variable domain: GAGVSQSPSNKVTEKGKDVELRCDPISGHTALYWYRQSLGQGLEFLIYFQGNSAPDKSGLPSDRFSAERTGGSVSTLTIQRTQQEDSAVYLCASSRTSYEQYFGPGTRLTVT.

The table lists this clone with a count of one. V is TRBV6-6 and J is TRBJ1-4; D uncertain. V was cut by 8 bases and J by 6 bases, with 10 bases left in between. Germline lookup yields CDR1 MNHNY and CDR2 SVGAGI (reference sequence). The CDR3 has 12 residues. The CDR3 nucleotides are TGTGCCAGCGGTCCCCCGGATGAAAAACTGTTTTTT. Translating gives CASGPPDEKLFF.

This clone came up once. The chain uses TRBV10-3 and TRBJ1-5; a weak D match, TRBD1 (6 bases). Germline CDR1 is ENHRY and CDR2 is SYGVKD. V lost 2 bases and J lost 2, with 16 bases in between. This CDR3 is 17 amino acids long. The chain's CDR3 is CAISETYQGLGNQPQHF. CDR3 nucleotides: TGTGCCATCAGTGAGACTTATCAGGGGTTGGGCAATCAGCCCCAGCATTTT.

The chain links TRBV6-1 to TRBJ2-3; 7 bases align to TRBD1. This CDR3 has 17 amino acids. CDR1 and CDR2 (germline): MNHNS, SASEGT. Losses at the gene ends were 3 bases for V and 0 bases for J; bases not matched to a gene: 9. This CDR3 is CASSETGLSGSTDTQYF. DNA for the CDR3: TGTGCCAGCAGTGAGACAGGGCTTTCAGGAAGCACAGATACGCAGTATTTT.

V and J are TRBV4-1 and TRBJ2-3, with a weak D call TRBD2 (5 bases). From germline, CDR1 is MGHRA and CDR2 YSYEKL. This CDR3 comprises 15 residues. Trimming shortened V by 1 base and J by 7 bases, and 15 bases separated the two germline ends. The CDR3 spells CASSQGLAGWNTQYF. CDR3 nucleotide sequence: TGCGCCAGCAGCCAAGGGTTGGCGGGTTGGAATACGCAGTATTTT.

This chain joins TRBV6-5 and TRBJ1-2; weak D call: TRBD1 (5 bases). Germline V gene lookup returns CDR1 MNHEY and CDR2 SVGAGI. The length of the CDR3 is 15 residues. Deletions cut 0 bases from V and 1 base from J, with 9 bases between. CDR3 sequence: CASSYSPGLNYGYTF. The DNA of the CDR3 is TGTGCCAGCAGTTACTCGCCAGGGCTTAACTATGGCTACACCTTC.

The rearrangement links TRBV29-1 to TRBJ1-4; D is ambiguous. The CDR3 consists of 14 residues. V dropped 3 bases and J dropped 5 bases, with 13 bases sitting between them. Germline CDR1 is SQVTM and CDR2 is ANQGSEA. For the CDR3, the DNA is TGCAGCGTTGACCTTTCGGGGAGGAATGAAAAACTGTTTTTT. Translating it yields CSVDLSGRNEKLFF.

The sample holds one count of this clone. The chain couples TRBV28 to TRBJ1-5; 11 positions match TRBD1. The CDR3 loop spans 15 amino acids. V lost 5 bases and J lost 5; bases outside the gene matches: 5. Germline-derived CDR1 and CDR2 are MDHEN and SYDVKM. The CDR3 nucleotides are TGTGCCAGCAGTACGCCGGGACAGGGGGATCAGCCCCAGCATTTT. Amino acid sequence: CASSTPGQGDQPQHF.

The V call is TRBV11-2, the J call TRBJ2-2; 8 bases line up with TRBD2. Germline CDR1 and CDR2: SGHAT and FQNNGV. The V and J ends lost 5 bases and 2 bases, in that order; junction bases with no gene match: 4. This CDR3 comprises 15 residues. For the CDR3, the DNA is TGTGCCAGCAGCCCGGGGGGGACCAACACCGGGGAGCTGTTTTTT. Its protein product is CASSPGGTNTGELFF.